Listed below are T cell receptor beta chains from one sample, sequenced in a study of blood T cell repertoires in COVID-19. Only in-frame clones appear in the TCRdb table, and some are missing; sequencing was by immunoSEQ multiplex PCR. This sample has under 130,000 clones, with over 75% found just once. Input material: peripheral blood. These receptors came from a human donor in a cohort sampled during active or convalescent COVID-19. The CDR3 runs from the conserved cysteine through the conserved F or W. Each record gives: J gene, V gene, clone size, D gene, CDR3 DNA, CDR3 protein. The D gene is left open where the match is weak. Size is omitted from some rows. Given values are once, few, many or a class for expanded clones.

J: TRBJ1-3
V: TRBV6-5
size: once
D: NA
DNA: TGTGCCAGCAGTTACGGTGAGGTACTCTCTGGAAACACCATATATTTT
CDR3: CASSYGEVLSGNTIYF

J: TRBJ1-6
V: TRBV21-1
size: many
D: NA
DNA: TGTGCCAGCAGCAGACCGACAGGGCAGACCTATAATTCACCCCTCCACTTT
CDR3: CASSRPTGQTYNSPLHF

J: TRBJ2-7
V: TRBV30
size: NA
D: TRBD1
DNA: TGTGCCTCCGAATCGGGACAGGGCTACGAGCAGTACTTC
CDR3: CASESGQGYEQYF

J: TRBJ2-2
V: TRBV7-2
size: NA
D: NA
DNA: TGTGCCAGCAGCTTAGGACAGCTGAACACCGGGGAGCTGTTTTTT
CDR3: CASSLGQLNTGELFF

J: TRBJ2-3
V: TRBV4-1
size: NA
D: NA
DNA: TGCGCCAGCAGCCCCCGTGGCGGGGCGGACTCTAGCACAGATACGCAGTATTTT
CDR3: CASSPRGGADSSTDTQYF

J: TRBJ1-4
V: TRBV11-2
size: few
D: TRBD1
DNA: TGTGCCAGCAGCTCACGGACAGGGGGGAATGAAAAACTGTTTTTT
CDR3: CASSSRTGGNEKLFF

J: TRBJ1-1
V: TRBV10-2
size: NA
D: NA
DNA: TGCGCCAGCAGGTATGGACAGCTGAACACTGAAGCTTTCTTT
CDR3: CASRYGQLNTEAFF

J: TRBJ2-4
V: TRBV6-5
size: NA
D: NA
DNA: TGTGCCACCCAAACAACCTGGGCGGGAAACATTCAGTACTTC
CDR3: CATQTTWAGNIQYF

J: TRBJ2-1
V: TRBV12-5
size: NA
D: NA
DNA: TGTGCTAGTGGTATAGACAGCTACAATGAGCAGTTCTTC
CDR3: CASGIDSYNEQFF

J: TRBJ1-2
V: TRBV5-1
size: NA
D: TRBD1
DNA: TGCGCCAGCAGCTTGTTCGGACAGGAGGATGGCTACACCTTC
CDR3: CASSLFGQEDGYTF

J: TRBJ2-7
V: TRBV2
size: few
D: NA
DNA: TGTGCCAGCAGGGGCCTCAAGGGGAAAGTCTACGAGCAGTACTTC
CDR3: CASRGLKGKVYEQYF

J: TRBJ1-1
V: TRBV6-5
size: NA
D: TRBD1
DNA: TGTGCCACCTTACGCACAGGGGTTGGCACTGAAGCTTTCTTT
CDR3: CATLRTGVGTEAFF

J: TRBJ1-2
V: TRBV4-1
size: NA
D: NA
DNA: TGCGCCAGCAGCCAAGTAAATATAGGCCAGGGGTCGCTCTATGGCTACACCTTC
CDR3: CASSQVNIGQGSLYGYTF

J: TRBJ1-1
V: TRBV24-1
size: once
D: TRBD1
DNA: TGTGCCACCACCCAGGGGGTGAACACTGAAGCTTTCTTT
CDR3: CATTQGVNTEAFF

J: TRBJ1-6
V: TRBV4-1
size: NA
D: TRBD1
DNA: TGCGCCAGCAGCCAACGCGCCGGGACAGGGATTTCACCCCTCCACTTT
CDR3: CASSQRAGTGISPLHF

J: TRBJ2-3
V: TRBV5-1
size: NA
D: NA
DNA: TGCGCCAGCAGCTTGGCGGGACATGGTGGCACAGATACGCAGTATTTT
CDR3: CASSLAGHGGTDTQYF

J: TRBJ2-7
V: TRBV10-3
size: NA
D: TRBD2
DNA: TGTGCCATCAGTGAGGCAGGGAGGGTCTACGAGCAGTACTTC
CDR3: CAISEAGRVYEQYF

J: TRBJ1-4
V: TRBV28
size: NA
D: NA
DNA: TGTGCCAGCAGTTTCCTCCGGGGATCTAATGAAAAACTGTTTTTT
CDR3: CASSFLRGSNEKLFF

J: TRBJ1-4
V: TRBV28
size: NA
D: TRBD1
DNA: TGTGCCAGCAGTTACAGGGGGCCCGATAATGAAAAACTGTTTTTT
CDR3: CASSYRGPDNEKLFF

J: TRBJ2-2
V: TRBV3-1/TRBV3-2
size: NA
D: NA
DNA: TGTGCCAGCAGCCCTAGGGGGGGCGGAAACACCGGGGAGCTGTTTTTT
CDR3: CASSPRGGGNTGELFF

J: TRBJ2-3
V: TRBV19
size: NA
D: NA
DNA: TGTGCCACGCAAGAGGCAGGGAGCACAGATACGCAGTATTTT
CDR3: CATQEAGSTDTQYF

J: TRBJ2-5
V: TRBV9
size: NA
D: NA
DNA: TGTGCCAGCAGCGTTGCGGGTAACCAAGAGACCCAGTACTTC
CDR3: CASSVAGNQETQYF

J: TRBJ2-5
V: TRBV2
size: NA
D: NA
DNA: TGTGCCAGCAGTGAACTCGGGGGACAAGAGACCCAGTACTTC
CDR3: CASSELGGQETQYF

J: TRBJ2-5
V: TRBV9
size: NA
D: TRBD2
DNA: TGTGCCAGCAGCGTCAGCGGGGTCCCTCACCGTGAGACCCAGTACTTC
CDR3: CASSVSGVPHRETQYF

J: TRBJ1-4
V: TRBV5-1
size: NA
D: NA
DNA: TGCGCCAGCAGGAGTACTCCAGGTGCAACTAATGAAAAACTGTTTTTT
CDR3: CASRSTPGATNEKLFF

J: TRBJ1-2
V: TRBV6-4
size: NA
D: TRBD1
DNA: TGTGCCAGCAGGCCCGGGACAGGGACAGGCTACACCTTC
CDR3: CASRPGTGTGYTF

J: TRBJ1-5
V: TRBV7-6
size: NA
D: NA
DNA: TGTGCCAGCAGCCCCACAGGGTGGGGGAATCAGCCCCAGCATTTT
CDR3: CASSPTGWGNQPQHF

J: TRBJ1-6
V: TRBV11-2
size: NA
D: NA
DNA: TGTGCCAGCAGCTCACAGGGCCTCGGGTATAATTCACCCCTCCACTTT
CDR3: CASSSQGLGYNSPLHF

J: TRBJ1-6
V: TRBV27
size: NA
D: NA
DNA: TGTGCCAGCAGCCCCCCAGGGTTTAATTCACCCCTCCACTTT
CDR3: CASSPPGFNSPLHF

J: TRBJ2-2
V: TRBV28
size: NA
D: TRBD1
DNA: TGTGCCAGCAGCCGCGCCAGGGGGTATACCGGGGAGCTGTTTTTT
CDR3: CASSRARGYTGELFF

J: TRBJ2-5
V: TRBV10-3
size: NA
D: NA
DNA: TGTGCCACCGGTGGGGCGTGGGAGACCCAGTACTTC
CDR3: CATGGAWETQYF

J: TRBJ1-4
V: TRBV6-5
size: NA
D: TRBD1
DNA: TGTGCCAGCAGTTTGGACAGGGATAATGAAAAACTGTTTTTT
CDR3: CASSLDRDNEKLFF

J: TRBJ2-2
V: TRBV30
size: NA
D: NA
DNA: TGTGCCTGGCGAACACCGGGAAACACCGGGGAGCTGTTTTTT
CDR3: CAWRTPGNTGELFF

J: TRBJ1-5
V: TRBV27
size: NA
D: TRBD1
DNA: TGTGCCAGCAGTTTAGACAGGGGAGAGGGTCAGCCCCAGCATTTT
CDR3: CASSLDRGEGQPQHF

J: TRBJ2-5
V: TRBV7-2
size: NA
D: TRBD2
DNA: TGTGCCAGCAGCCCAGCGGCGGGGCGGGGGGAGACCCAGTACTTC
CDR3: CASSPAAGRGETQYF

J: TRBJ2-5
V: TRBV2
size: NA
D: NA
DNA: TGTGCCAGCAGTACTAACTACTTCCAAGAGACCCAGTACTTC
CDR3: CASSTNYFQETQYF

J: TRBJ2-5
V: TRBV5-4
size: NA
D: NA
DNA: TGTGCCAGCAGCTTGGGGGGCAACCAAGAGACCCAGTACTTC
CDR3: CASSLGGNQETQYF

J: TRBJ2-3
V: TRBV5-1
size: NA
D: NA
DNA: TGCGCCAGCAGCTTGGCAGGCCGACGCACAGATACGCAGTATTTT
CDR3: CASSLAGRRTDTQYF

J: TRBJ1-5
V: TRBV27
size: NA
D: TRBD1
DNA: TGTGCCAGCAGTCCAGGGACAGGGATACAGCCCCAGCATTTT
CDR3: CASSPGTGIQPQHF

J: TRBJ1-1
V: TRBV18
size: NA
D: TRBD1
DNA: TGTGCCAGCTCACCACTACAGGGGGTAGACACTGAAGCTTTCTTT
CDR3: CASSPLQGVDTEAFF

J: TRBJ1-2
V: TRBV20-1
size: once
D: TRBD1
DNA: TGCAGTGCGAGTGGACAGGGAAGCGGCTATGGCTACACCTTC
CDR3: CSASGQGSGYGYTF

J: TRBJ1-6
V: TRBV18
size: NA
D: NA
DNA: TGTGCCAGCTCACCTGCTCAGGTCGGGGAGGTATATAATTCACCCCTCCACTTT
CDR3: CASSPAQVGEVYNSPLHF

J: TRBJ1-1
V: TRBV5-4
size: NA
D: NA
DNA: TGTGCCAGCAGCTTGGGATGGGGAGTCCAGCGGACTGAAGCTTTCTTT
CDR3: CASSLGWGVQRTEAFF

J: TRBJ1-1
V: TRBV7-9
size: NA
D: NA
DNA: TGTGCCAGCAGCTTAGTGGGGGCGCTCACTGAAGCTTTCTTT
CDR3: CASSLVGALTEAFF

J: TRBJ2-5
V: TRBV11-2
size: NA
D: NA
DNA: TGTGCCAGCAGCCCCGGGGGGCTCGGAGAGACCCAGTACTTC
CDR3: CASSPGGLGETQYF

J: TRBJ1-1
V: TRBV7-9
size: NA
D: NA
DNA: TGTGCCAGCAGCTTACTAGGGAACACTGAAGCTTTCTTT
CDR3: CASSLLGNTEAFF

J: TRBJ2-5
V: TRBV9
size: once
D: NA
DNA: TGTGCCAGCAGCGTAGATTCCAGCCAAGAGACCCAGTACTTC
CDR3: CASSVDSSQETQYF